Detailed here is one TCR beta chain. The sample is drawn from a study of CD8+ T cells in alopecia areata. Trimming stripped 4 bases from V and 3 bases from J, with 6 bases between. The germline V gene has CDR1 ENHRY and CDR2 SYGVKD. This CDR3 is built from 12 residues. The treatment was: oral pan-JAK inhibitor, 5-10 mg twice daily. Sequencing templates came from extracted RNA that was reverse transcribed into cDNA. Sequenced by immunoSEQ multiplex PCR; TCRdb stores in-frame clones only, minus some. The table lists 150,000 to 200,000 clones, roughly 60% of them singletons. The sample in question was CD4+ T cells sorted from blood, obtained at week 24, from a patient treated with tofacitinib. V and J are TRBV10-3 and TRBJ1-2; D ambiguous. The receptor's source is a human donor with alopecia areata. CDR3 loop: CAISGSDYGYTF. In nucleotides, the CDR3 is TGTGCCATCAGTGGATCGGACTATGGCTACACCTTC.